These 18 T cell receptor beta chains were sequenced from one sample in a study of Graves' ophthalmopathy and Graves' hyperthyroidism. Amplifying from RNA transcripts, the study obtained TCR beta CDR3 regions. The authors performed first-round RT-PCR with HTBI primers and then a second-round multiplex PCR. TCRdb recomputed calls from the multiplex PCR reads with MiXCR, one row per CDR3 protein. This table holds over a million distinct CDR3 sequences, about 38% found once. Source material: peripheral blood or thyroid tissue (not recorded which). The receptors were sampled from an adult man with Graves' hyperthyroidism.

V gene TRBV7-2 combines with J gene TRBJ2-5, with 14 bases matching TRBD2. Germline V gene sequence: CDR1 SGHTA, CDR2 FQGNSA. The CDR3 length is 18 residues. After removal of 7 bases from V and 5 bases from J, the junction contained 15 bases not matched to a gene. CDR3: CASTDVMTSGGAGETQYF. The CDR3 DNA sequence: TGTGCCAGCACCGACGTAATGACTAGCGGGGGGGCTGGGGAGACCCAGTACTTC.

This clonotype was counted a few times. The DNA of the CDR3 is TGTGCCAGCAGTTCCTACTCTTCACTAGCGGGAGCTCGAGAGACCCAGTACTTC. Translation gives CASSSYSSLAGARETQYF. The rearrangement uses TRBV6-2 or TRBV6-3 and TRBJ2-5; TRBD2 aligns across 11 bases. Germline V gene lookup returns CDR1 MNHEY and CDR2 SVGEGT. CDR3 length equals 18 residues. The ends lost 4 bases at V and 4 bases at J; junction bases unmatched: 14.

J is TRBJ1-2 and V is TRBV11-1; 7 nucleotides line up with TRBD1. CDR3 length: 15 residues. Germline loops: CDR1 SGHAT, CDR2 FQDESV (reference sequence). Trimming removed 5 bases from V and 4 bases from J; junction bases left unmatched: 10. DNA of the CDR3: TGTGCCAGCAGCACCAGAGGGGGCGACGGCTATGGCTACACCTTC. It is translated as CASSTRGGDGYGYTF.

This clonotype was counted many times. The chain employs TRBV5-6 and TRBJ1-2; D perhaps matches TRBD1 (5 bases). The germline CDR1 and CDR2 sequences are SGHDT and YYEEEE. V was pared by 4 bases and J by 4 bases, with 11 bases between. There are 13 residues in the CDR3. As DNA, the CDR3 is TGTGCCAGCAGCCAACCTACAGGCTATGGCTACACCTTC. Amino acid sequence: CASSQPTGYGYTF.

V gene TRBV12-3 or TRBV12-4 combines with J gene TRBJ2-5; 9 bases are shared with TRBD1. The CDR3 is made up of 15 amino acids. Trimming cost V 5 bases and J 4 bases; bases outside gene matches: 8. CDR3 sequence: CASSLNTGGSETQYF. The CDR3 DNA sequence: TGTGCCAGCAGTCTGAACACAGGGGGCTCAGAGACCCAGTACTTC.

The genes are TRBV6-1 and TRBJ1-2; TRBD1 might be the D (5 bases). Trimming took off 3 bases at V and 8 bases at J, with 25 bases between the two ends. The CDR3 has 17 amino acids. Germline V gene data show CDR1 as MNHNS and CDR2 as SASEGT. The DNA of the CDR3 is TGTGCCAGCAGTGAGGGACCGTACGACCGTGGTATGAAGGGCTACACCTTC. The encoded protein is CASSEGPYDRGMKGYTF.

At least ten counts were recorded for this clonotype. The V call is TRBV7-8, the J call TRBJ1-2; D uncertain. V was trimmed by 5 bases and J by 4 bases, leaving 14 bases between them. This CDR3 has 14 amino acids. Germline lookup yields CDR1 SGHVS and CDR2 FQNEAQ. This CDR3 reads CASSLDGSGYGYTF. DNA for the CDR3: TGTGCCAGCAGCCTAGACGGTTCGGGCTATGGCTACACCTTC. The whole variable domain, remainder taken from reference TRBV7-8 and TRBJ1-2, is GAGVSQSPRYKVAKRGQDVALRCDPISGHVSLFWYQQALGQGPEFLTYFQNEAQLDKSGLPSDRFFAERPEGSVSTLKIQRTQQEDSAVYLCASSLDGSGYGYTFGSGTRLTVV.

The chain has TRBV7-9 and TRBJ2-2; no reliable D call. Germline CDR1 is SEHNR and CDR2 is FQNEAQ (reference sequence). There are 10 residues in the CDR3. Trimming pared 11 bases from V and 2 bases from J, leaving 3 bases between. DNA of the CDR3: TGTGCCCCTAACACCGGGGAGCTGTTTTTT. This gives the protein CAPNTGELFF.

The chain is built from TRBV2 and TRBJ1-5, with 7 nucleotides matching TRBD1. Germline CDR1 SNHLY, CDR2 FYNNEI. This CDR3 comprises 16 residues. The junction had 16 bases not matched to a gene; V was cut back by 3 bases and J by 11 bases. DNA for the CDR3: TGTGCCAGCAGTGATAATCTCGGACAGGCGGGGGAGACCCAGCATTTT. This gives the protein CASSDNLGQAGETQHF.

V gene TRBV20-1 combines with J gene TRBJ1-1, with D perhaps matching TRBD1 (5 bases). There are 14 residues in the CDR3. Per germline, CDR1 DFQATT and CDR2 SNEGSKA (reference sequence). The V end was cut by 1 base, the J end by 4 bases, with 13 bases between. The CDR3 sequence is CSARGPGWGTEAFF. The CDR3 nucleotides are TGCAGTGCTAGAGGTCCAGGGTGGGGCACTGAAGCTTTCTTT.

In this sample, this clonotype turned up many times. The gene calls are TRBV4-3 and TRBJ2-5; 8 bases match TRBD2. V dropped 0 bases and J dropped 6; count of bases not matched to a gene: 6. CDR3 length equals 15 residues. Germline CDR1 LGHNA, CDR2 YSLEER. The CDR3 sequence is CASSQDLGLGKTQYF. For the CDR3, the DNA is TGCGCCAGCAGCCAAGATCTGGGACTAGGAAAGACCCAGTACTTC.

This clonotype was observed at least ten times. The CDR3 DNA reads TGTGCCAGCAGCGTAGTAGGAGATTGGGGCAATCAGCCCCAGCATTTT. Translated, it gives CASSVVGDWGNQPQHF. The J gene is TRBJ1-5, the V gene TRBV9; D is uncertain. The V gene lost 0 bases and the J gene lost 2 bases, with 12 bases spanning the gap. Germline CDR1 and CDR2: SGDLS and YYNGEE. There are 16 residues in the CDR3.

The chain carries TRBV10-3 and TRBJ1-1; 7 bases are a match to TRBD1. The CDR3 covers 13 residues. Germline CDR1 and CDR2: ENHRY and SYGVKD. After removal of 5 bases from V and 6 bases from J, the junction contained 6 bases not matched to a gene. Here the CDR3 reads CAISRRTGPEAFF. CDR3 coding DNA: TGTGCCATCAGTCGTAGGACAGGTCCTGAAGCTTTCTTT.

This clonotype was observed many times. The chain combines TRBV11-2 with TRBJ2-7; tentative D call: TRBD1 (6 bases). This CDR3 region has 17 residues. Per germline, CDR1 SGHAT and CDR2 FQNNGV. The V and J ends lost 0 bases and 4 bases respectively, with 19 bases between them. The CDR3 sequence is CASSLDEFGQGTYEQYF. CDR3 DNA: TGTGCCAGCAGCTTAGATGAGTTCGGGCAGGGGACGTACGAGCAGTACTTC.

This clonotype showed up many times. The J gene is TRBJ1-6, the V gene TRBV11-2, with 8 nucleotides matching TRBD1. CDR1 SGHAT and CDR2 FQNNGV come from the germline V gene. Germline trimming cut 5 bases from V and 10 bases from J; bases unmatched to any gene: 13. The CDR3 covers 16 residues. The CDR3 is CASSEQTTGTGSPLHF. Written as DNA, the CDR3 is TGTGCCAGCAGCGAGCAAACAACCGGGACAGGATCACCCCTCCACTTT.

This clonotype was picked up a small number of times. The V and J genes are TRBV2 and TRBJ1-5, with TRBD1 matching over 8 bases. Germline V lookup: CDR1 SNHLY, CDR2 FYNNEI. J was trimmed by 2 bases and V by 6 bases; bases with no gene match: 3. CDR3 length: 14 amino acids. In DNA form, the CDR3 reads TGTGCCAGCAGAGTACAGGGGGGCAATCAGCCCCAGCATTTT. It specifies CASRVQGGNQPQHF.

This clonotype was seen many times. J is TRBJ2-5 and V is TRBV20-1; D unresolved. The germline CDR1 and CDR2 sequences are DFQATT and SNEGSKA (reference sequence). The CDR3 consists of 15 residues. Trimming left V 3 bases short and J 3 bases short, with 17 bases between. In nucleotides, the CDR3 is TGCAGTGCTAGGCATTCTTTGGCAGCGAAAGAGACCCAGTACTTC. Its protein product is CSARHSLAAKETQYF.

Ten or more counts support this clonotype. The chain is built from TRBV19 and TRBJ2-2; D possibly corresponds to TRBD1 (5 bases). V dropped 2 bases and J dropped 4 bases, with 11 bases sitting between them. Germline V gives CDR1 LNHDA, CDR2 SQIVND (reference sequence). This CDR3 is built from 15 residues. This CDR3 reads CASSISAGPTGELFF. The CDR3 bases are TGTGCCAGTAGTATATCGGCAGGGCCCACCGGGGAGCTGTTTTTT.